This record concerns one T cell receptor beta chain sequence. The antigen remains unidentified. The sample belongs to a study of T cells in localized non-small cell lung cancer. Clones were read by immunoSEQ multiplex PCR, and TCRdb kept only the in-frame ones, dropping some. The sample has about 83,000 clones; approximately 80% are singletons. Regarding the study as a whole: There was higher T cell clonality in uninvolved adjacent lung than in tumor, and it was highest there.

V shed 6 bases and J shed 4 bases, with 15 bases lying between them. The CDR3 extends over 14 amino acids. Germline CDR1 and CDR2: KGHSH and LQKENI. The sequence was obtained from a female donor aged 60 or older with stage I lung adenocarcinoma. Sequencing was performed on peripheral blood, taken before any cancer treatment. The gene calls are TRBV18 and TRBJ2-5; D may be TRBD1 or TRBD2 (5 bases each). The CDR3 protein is CASSPSGQGETQYF. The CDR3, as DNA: TGTGCCAGCTCTCCCTCGGGGCAAGGAGAGACCCAGTACTTC.